Listed here are 8 T cell receptor beta chains from one sample, sequenced in a study of tumor-infiltrating lymphocytes in primary liver carcinoma. Priming with a constant-region primer yielded TCR beta cDNA from 500 ng total RNA. ARM-PCR was slightly modified, and three nested multiplex PCR rounds with it gave rise to the TCR beta libraries. The first two PCR rounds used TRBV1-TRBV30 forward primers with a C-beta reverse primer, nine to eleven cycles each. TCRdb re-derived calls from the multiplex PCR reads in MiXCR, one entry per CDR3 protein. Here the sample spans 150,000 to 200,000 distinct CDR3 sequences, 85% being singletons. Both RNA and DNA were isolated together from roughly 20-30 mg of bulk tissue that had not been sorted. Specimen: tumor tissue from primary liver carcinoma. Receptors were obtained from a man in his forties or fifties with primary liver carcinoma and hepatitis B virus infection.

A note on this clonotype: Relative to the germline gene, one junction end is altered; a read error may explain this. The chain is built from TRBV6-6 and TRBJ1-5; D is undetermined. Germline CDR1 reads MNHNY; CDR2 reads SVGAGI (reference sequence). This CDR3 is built from 15 residues. The DNA of the CDR3 is TGTCCCAGCAGTTACGGGCGTTATAGCAATCAGTCCCAGCATTTT. It yields the protein CPSSYGRYSNQSQHF.

This clonotype was detected once. The chain couples TRBV12-3 or TRBV12-4 to TRBJ2-1; D possibly uses TRBD1 or TRBD2 (5 bases each). V lost 11 bases, J lost 5 bases, and 16 bases lay in between. The CDR3 loop spans 13 amino acids. The CDR3 DNA is TGTGCCTGGACTCTCAGACAGAACAATGAGCAGTTCTTC. The encoded protein is CAWTLRQNNEQFF.

As to this clonotype: No conserved phenylalanine or tryptophan ends this CDR3, so it is likely a read error. The rearrangement uses TRBV6-1 and TRBJ2-5, with TRBD2 matching 7 bases. Germline V lookup: CDR1 MNHNS, CDR2 SASEGT. Unmatched junction bases numbered 6, after V lost 1 base and J lost 7 bases. The CDR3 has 14 amino acids. The CDR3 spells CASSEDTSVVTQYS. The CDR3 DNA sequence: TGTGCCAGCAGTGAAGATACTAGCGTGGTGACCCAGTACTCC.

This clonotype was recorded a few times. A single base separates this from a much larger clone, so it may be a read error. The chain is built from TRBV30 and TRBJ1-2; D remains unclear. The germline CDR1 and CDR2 sequences are GTSNPN and SVGIG (reference sequence). This CDR3 spans 10 amino acids. CDR3: CAWRPDGYIF. The CDR3 bases are TGTGCCTGGAGACCGGATGGCTACATCTTC.

The rearrangement links TRBV28 to TRBJ1-1; D uncertain. Germline CDR1 MDHEN, CDR2 SYDVKM. The CDR3 is 14 amino acids. CDR3 nucleotides: TGTATCAGCAGTTTATTAGGGAAGAACACTGAAGCTTTCTTT. Protein: CISSLLGKNTEAFF. The full variable domain, its missing parts supplied by reference TRBV28 and TRBJ1-1, is DVKVTQSSRYLVKRTGEKVFLECVQDMDHENMFWYRQDPGLGLRLIYFSYDVKMKEKGDIPEGYSVSREKKERFSLILESASTNQTSMYLCISSLLGKNTEAFFGQGTRLTVV.

Notes on this clonotype: At one end, the junction sequence differs from germline, possibly due to a read error. This chain uses TRBV5-6 with TRBJ2-4; 8 bases align to TRBD2. The germline V gene encodes CDR1 SGHDT and CDR2 YYEEEE. CDR3 length: 15 residues. The CDR3 bases are TGTACCAGTAGCTTGCAAGCGGGAGTCTCGAACATTCGGTACTTC. This translates into CTSSLQAGVSNIRYF.

A note on this clonotype: The junction does not match germline at one end; this may be a read error. The rearrangement links TRBV28 to TRBJ2-4; the D is unclear. This CDR3 has 11 amino acids. Per the germline V gene, CDR1 is MDHEN and CDR2 is SYDVKM. DNA for the CDR3: TGTGCTAGCAGTTCGGTAGTTATTCAGTACTTC. Translating gives CASSSVVIQYF. The whole variable domain, remainder taken from reference TRBV28 and TRBJ2-4, is DVKVTQSSRYLVKRTGEKVFLECVQDMDHENMFWYRQDPGLGLRLIYFSYDVKMKEKGDIPEGYSVSREKKERFSLILESASTNQTSMYLCASSSVVIQYFGAGTRLSVL.

This chain uses TRBV6-6 with TRBJ2-5; D is perhaps TRBD2 (5 bases). The CDR3 runs 13 residues. Germline-derived CDR1 and CDR2 are MNHNY and SVGAGI (reference sequence). The CDR3 spells CDSSYRDQETQYF. The CDR3 DNA follows: TGTGATAGCAGTTACCGGGATCAAGAGACCCAGTACTTC.